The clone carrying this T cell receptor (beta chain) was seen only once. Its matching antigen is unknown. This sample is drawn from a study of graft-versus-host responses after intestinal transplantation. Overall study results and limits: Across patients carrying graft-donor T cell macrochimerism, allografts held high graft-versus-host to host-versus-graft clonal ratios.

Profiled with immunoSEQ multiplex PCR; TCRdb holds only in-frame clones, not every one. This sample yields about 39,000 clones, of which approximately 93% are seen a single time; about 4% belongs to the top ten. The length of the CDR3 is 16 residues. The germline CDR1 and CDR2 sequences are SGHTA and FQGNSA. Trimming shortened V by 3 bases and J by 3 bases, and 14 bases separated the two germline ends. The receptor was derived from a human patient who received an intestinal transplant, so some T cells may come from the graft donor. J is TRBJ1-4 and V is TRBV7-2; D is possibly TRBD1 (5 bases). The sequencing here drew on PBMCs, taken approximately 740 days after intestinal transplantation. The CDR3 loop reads CASSFFLRGPNEKLFF. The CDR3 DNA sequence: TGTGCCAGCAGCTTCTTTTTGAGGGGTCCTAATGAAAAACTGTTTTTT.